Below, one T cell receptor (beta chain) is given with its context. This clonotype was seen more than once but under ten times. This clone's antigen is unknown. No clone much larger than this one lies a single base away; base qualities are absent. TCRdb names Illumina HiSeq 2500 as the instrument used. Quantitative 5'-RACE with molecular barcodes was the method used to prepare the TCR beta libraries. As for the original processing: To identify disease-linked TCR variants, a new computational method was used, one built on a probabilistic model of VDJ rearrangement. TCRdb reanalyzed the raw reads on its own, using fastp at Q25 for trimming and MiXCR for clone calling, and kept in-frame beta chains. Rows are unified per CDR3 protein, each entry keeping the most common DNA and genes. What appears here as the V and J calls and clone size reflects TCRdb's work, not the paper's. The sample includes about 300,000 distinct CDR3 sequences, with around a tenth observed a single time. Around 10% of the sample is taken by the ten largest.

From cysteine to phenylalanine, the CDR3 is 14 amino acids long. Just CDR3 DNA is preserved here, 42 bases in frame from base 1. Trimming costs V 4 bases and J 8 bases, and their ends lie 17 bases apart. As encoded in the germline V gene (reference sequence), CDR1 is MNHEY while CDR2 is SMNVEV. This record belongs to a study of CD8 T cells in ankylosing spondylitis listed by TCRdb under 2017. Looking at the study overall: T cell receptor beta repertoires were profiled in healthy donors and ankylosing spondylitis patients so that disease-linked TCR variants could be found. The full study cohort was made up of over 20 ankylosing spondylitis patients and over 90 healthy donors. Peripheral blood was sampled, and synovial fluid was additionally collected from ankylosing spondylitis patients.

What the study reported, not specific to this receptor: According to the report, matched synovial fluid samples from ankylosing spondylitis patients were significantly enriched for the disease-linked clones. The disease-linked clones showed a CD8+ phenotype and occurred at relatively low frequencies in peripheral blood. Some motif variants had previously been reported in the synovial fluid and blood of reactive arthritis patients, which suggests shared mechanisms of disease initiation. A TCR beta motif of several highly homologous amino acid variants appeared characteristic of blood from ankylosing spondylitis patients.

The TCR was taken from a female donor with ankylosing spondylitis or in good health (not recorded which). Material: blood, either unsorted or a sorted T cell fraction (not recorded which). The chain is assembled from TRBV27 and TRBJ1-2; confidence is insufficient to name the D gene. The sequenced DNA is TGTGCCAGCAGTTCGTTGGACGCCCTTATGGGCTACACCTTC. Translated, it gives CASSSLDALMGYTF.